This T cell receptor beta chain was recovered during a study of blood T cell repertoires in COVID-19. Overall study: Samples taken during acute and convalescent COVID-19 were collected in the United States, Italy and Spain. PBMCs, B-cell-depleted T cells, or T cells provided the cDNA or gDNA that made up the material.

Under the authors' procedure: Reference gene primer amplification gave estimated nucleated cell counts. Produced via immunoSEQ multiplex PCR; TCRdb's table is partial and in-frame only. Clonal size and the V and J genes are those of that table, whereas D and trimming came from the DNA. The sample consists of 50,000 or so clones, approximately 91% of them appearing once. Germline V lookup: CDR1 LGHDT, CDR2 YNNKEL (reference sequence). The V gene end was trimmed by 4 bases and the J gene end by 4 bases; junction bases not matched to a gene: 5. CDR3 length equals 14 residues. The gene calls are TRBV3-1 (or the pseudogene TRBV3-2) and TRBJ1-1; 8 positions match TRBD1. This receptor was obtained from a human donor in a cohort sampled during active COVID-19. Input material: peripheral blood. CDR3 in DNA: TGTGCCAGCAGCCGACAGGGGAGTAGCACTGAAGCTTTCTTT. Its protein is CASSRQGSSTEAFF.